Following are 17 T cell receptor beta chains from one sample sequenced in a study of blood T cell repertoires in COVID-19. Profiled with immunoSEQ multiplex PCR; TCRdb holds only in-frame clones, not every one. Of roughly 180,000 clones in the sample, around 85% are singletons; the top ten hold roughly 1.1%. The sequenced sample consisted of peripheral blood. These TCRs come from a man aged 55 to 69 who had recovered from COVID-19.

This clone has only one observation. The V call is TRBV9, the J call TRBJ1-2, with D perhaps matching TRBD1 (5 bases). The CDR3 totals 14 residues. V was pared by 3 bases and J by 1 base, with 10 bases between. CDR1 and CDR2 (germline): SGDLS, YYNGEE. The CDR3 DNA follows: TGTGCCAGCAGCGGGACAACAAATAACTATGGCTACACCTTC. It codes for CASSGTTNNYGYTF.

This clone was counted once. The chain uses TRBV29-1 and TRBJ2-7, with 9 bases lining up with TRBD1. The V and J ends lost 2 bases and 4 bases, in that order; junction bases with no gene match: 3. CDR1 is SQVTM, CDR2 ANQGSEA, per germline. The CDR3 spans 13 residues. The CDR3 DNA is TGCAGCGTTGAAACAGGGGGCGGGTACGAGCAGTACTTC. Protein product: CSVETGGGYEQYF.

Only one count was recorded for this clone. The chain combines TRBV20-1 with TRBJ2-1; 10 bases map to TRBD2. Germline V gene data show CDR1 as DFQATT and CDR2 as SNEGSKA (reference sequence). The CDR3 runs 11 residues. The chain's CDR3 is CRLSTGTSAFF. The DNA for the CDR3 is TGCAGGCTGAGTACCGGGACTAGCGCATTCTTC.

The genes are TRBV27 and TRBJ1-3; 7 nucleotides match TRBD1. The germline V gene encodes CDR1 MNHEY and CDR2 SMNVEV (reference sequence). V shed 6 bases and J 2 bases; nucleotides not matched to a gene: 7. CDR3 length: 15 amino acids. The CDR3, as DNA: TGTGCCAGCAGCCGAACAGGGGTCGCTGGAAACACCATATATTTT. Residues: CASSRTGVAGNTIYF.

The chain has TRBV6-5 and TRBJ1-2; D perhaps matches TRBD1 (6 bases). Germline V gene data show CDR1 as MNHEY and CDR2 as SVGAGI. The CDR3 totals 13 residues. Trimming took off 10 bases at V and 4 bases at J, with 16 bases between the two ends. CDR3 in DNA: TGTGCCACCGGACAGATTAATTCCTATGGCTACACCTTC. It translates to CATGQINSYGYTF.

This chain connects TRBV2 to TRBJ2-7; TRBD1 aligns across 10 bases. CDR3 length: 13 residues. V lost 6 bases to trimming and J lost 5 bases; unmatched junction nucleotides: 4. CDR1 is SNHLY and CDR2 is FYNNEI in the germline V gene. The CDR3 DNA sequence: TGTGCCAGCAGAACGACAGGGGGCCACGAGCAGTACTTC. This encodes CASRTTGGHEQYF.

The chain employs TRBV9 and TRBJ1-1, with D unclear. Per the germline V gene, CDR1 is SGDLS and CDR2 is YYNGEE. Trimming removed 0 bases at V and 4 bases at J, with 7 bases between. CDR3 size: 13 residues. The CDR3 DNA reads as TGTGCCAGCAGCGTAGCTAGCGGCACTGAAGCTTTCTTT. Residues: CASSVASGTEAFF.

The chain has TRBV6-5 and TRBJ2-1, with 7 bases matching TRBD2. Germline V gives CDR1 MNHEY, CDR2 SVGAGI. With 2 bases clipped from V and 9 bases from J, the junction kept 1 base outside the gene matches. CDR3 length: 12 amino acids. In DNA form, the CDR3 reads TGTGCCAGCAGTTACGGGAGGGGTGAGCAGTTCTTC. Its protein is CASSYGRGEQFF.

The chain recombines TRBV10-2 with TRBJ1-6, with TRBD1 matching 8 bases. This CDR3 comprises 14 residues. Trimming removed 4 bases from V and 5 bases from J; junction bases left unmatched: 1. Germline assignment: CDR1 WSHSY and CDR2 SAAADI. The CDR3 region is CASSAGGNNSPLHF. Written as DNA, the CDR3 is TGCGCCAGCAGTGCAGGGGGCAATAATTCACCCCTCCACTTT.

The genes are TRBV27 and TRBJ1-1; tentative D call: TRBD1 (5 bases). Trimming stripped 2 bases from V and 7 bases from J, with 20 bases between. Germline CDR1 is MNHEY and CDR2 is SMNVEV (reference sequence). The CDR3 spans 16 residues. CDR3 bases: TGTGCCAGCAGTTTACAGGGTTGGGGGGGACGGAGTGAAGCTTTCTTT. It encodes CASSLQGWGGRSEAFF.

This clone was recorded once. The gene calls are TRBV28 and TRBJ1-5, with TRBD1 matching over 7 bases. With 4 bases clipped from V and 5 bases from J, the junction kept 5 bases outside the gene matches. Germline V gene data show CDR1 as MDHEN and CDR2 as SYDVKM. The CDR3 is made up of 14 amino acids. The CDR3 reads CASSYRTGYQPQHF. CDR3 DNA: TGTGCCAGCAGTTACCGGACAGGCTATCAGCCCCAGCATTTT.

This clone has just one count. The V call is TRBV6-4, the J call TRBJ1-2; 9 bases map to TRBD1. CDR3 length equals 14 residues. V lost 2 bases and J lost 5; bases outside the gene matches: 3. In germline, CDR1 is MRHNA, CDR2 SNTAGT. This CDR3 reads CASSDGTGSYGYTF. CDR3 coding DNA: TGTGCCAGCAGTGACGGGACAGGGAGTTATGGCTACACCTTC.

The chain joins TRBV30 to TRBJ1-2, with D perhaps TRBD1 (6 bases). This CDR3 spans 13 amino acids. V lost 4 bases to trimming and J lost 4 bases, with 13 bases between them. The germline CDR1 and CDR2 sequences are GTSNPN and SVGIG (reference sequence). CDR3: CAWTSVGAYGYTF. CDR3 nucleotide sequence: TGTGCCTGGACCAGCGTGGGGGCCTATGGCTACACCTTC.

The rearrangement joins TRBV7-3 to TRBJ2-3; 7 bases agree with TRBD2. V shed 5 bases, J shed 7 bases, and the junction held 9 bases outside the gene matches. Germline values: CDR1 SGHTA, CDR2 FQGTGA. This CDR3 has 14 amino acids. CDR3 in amino acids: CASSRTRVGNTQYF. The DNA for the CDR3 is TGTGCCAGCAGCCGGACTAGGGTCGGGAATACGCAGTATTTT.

The V gene is TRBV5-8, the J gene TRBJ1-5; no definite D call. V was clipped by 1 base and J by 3 bases, with 8 bases between them. This CDR3 is built from 14 residues. The V gene's germline CDR1 is SGHTS and CDR2 YDEGEE. This chain's CDR3 is CASSLTFSNQPQHF. CDR3 coding DNA: TGTGCCAGCAGCTTGACATTTTCCAATCAGCCCCAGCATTTT.

The chain carries TRBV9 and TRBJ1-1; D is perhaps TRBD1 (6 bases). The CDR3 spans 13 residues. CDR1 is SGDLS and CDR2 is YYNGEE in the germline V gene. V lost 4 bases to trimming and J lost 9 bases, with 16 bases between them. CDR3 nucleotide sequence: TGTGCCAGCAGCCCCCAAGCGGACAGCCAAGCTTTCTTT. Protein product: CASSPQADSQAFF.

This chain uses TRBV15 with TRBJ2-1; 9 bases line up with TRBD2. CDR3 length: 16 amino acids. J lost 8 bases, V lost 3 bases, and 11 bases had no gene match. Looked up from germline, CDR1 is LNHNV and CDR2 is YYDKDF (reference sequence). The CDR3 bases are TGTGCCACCAGCAGCGCCCCGGGACTAGCAAGAGATGAGCAGTTCTTC. It yields the protein CATSSAPGLARDEQFF.